Shown below are 13 T cell receptor beta chains from a single sample sequenced in a study of blood T cell repertoires in COVID-19. The table came from immunoSEQ multiplex PCR; TCRdb's copy has only in-frame clones and leaves some out. The sample contains around 60,000 clones, 65% to 90% of which appear only once. Material for sequencing was peripheral blood. The receptors shown here come from a woman older than 75 with active or convalescent COVID-19.

The chain uses TRBV10-3 and TRBJ1-1, with a weak D call TRBD1 (5 bases). CDR1 ENHRY and CDR2 SYGVKD come from the germline V gene. V lost 3 bases and J 1 base, leaving 9 bases between the germline ends. This CDR3 is 14 amino acids long. The CDR3 is CAISDAGGNTEAFF. As DNA, the CDR3 is TGTGCCATCAGTGATGCGGGGGGGAACACTGAAGCTTTCTTT.

The rearrangement uses TRBV7-8 and TRBJ1-1, with D uncertain. The CDR3 has 15 residues. V lost 1 base, J lost 4 bases, and 13 bases lay in between. From germline, CDR1 is SGHVS and CDR2 FQNEAQ. CDR3 residues: CASSLDGRGGTEAFF. DNA for the CDR3: TGTGCCAGCAGCTTAGATGGCCGAGGAGGCACTGAAGCTTTCTTT.

The J gene is TRBJ2-5, the V gene TRBV27; TRBD1 agrees at 7 bases. Per germline, CDR1 MNHEY and CDR2 SMNVEV (reference sequence). The CDR3 length is 15 residues. The ends lost 7 bases at V and 5 bases at J; junction bases unmatched: 13. The CDR3, as DNA: TGTGCCAGCACCTCGGTCAGGGGGAAGGTTGAGACCCAGTACTTC. Residues: CASTSVRGKVETQYF.

The rearrangement uses TRBV7-9 and TRBJ1-2; a weak D match, TRBD1 (5 bases). Trimming took 4 bases from V and 4 from J, leaving 22 bases between them. From germline, CDR1 is SEHNR and CDR2 FQNEAQ (reference sequence). The CDR3 has 17 residues. DNA of the CDR3: TGTGCCAGCAGCTCCGGCGCAGGGTCCGAAATAGTCTATGGCTACACCTTC. Its protein product is CASSSGAGSEIVYGYTF.

The chain couples TRBV7-2 to TRBJ1-6; D unresolved. Germline V CDR1 and CDR2: SGHTA, FQGNSA. The CDR3 has 11 amino acids. V shed 1 base and J shed 14 bases, with 6 bases lying between them. The CDR3, as DNA: TGTGCCAGCAGCTTAGGGTACACCCTCCACTTT. This translates into CASSLGYTLHF.

CDR3 amino acids: CASSPPLRTSLNTQYF. CDR3 in DNA: TGTGCCAGCTCACCCCCCCTTCGGACAAGCCTGAATACGCAGTATTTT. The rearrangement links TRBV18 to TRBJ2-3; TRBD1 might be the D (5 bases). This CDR3 has 16 amino acids. Trimming left V 3 bases short and J 7 bases short, with 20 bases between. CDR1 and CDR2 (germline): KGHSH, LQKENI.

CDR3 region: CASSLRVFGGAHTGELFF. Written as DNA, the CDR3 is TGTGCCAGCAGTCTCCGGGTGTTCGGGGGGGCGCACACCGGGGAGCTGTTTTTT. The rearrangement links TRBV28 to TRBJ2-2, with 8 positions matching TRBD2. The germline gives CDR1 MDHEN, CDR2 SYDVKM. V was clipped by 5 bases and J by 3 bases; unmatched bases: 14. The CDR3 contains 18 residues. The complete variable domain, with remaining parts taken from reference TRBV28 and TRBJ2-2, reads DVKVTQSSRYLVKRTGEKVFLECVQDMDHENMFWYRQDPGLGLRLIYFSYDVKMKEKGDIPEGYSVSREKKERFSLILESASTNQTSMYLCASSLRVFGGAHTGELFFGEGSRLTVL.

The V call is TRBV5-1, the J call TRBJ1-2; no definite D call. The CDR3 length is 14 residues. In germline, CDR1 is SGHRS, CDR2 YFSETQ. V lost 0 bases and J 8 bases, leaving 14 bases between the germline ends. CDR3 region: CASSLAPGGGGYTF. In DNA, the CDR3 is TGCGCCAGCAGCTTGGCCCCGGGTGGTGGGGGCTACACCTTC.

The chain employs TRBV27 and TRBJ1-1; D is uncertain. The CDR3 sequence is 13 residues long. The ends were cut back, 2 bases at V and 2 bases at J, with 6 bases in the middle. The germline V gene encodes CDR1 MNHEY and CDR2 SMNVEV (reference sequence). CDR3 loop: CASSLTRNTEAFF. The CDR3 DNA follows: TGTGCCAGCAGTTTAACCAGAAACACTGAAGCTTTCTTT.

V gene TRBV20-1 combines with J gene TRBJ1-1; 10 nucleotides align to TRBD1. The CDR3 loop spans 13 amino acids. The V and J ends lost 3 bases and 6 bases, in that order; junction bases with no gene match: 4. Germline-derived CDR1 and CDR2 are DFQATT and SNEGSKA (reference sequence). The CDR3 DNA reads TGCAGTGCTAGTACCGGGACAGGGGCTGAAGCTTTCTTT. As protein: CSASTGTGAEAFF.

This chain joins TRBV5-4 and TRBJ2-5, with 7 bases fitting TRBD2. V was pared by 4 bases and J by 2 bases, with 8 bases of the junction left unmatched. Germline V gene lookup returns CDR1 SGHNT and CDR2 YYREEE (reference sequence). The CDR3 length is 15 residues. CDR3 sequence (DNA): TGTGCCAGCAGCCCGAGGGGAGGGGCTCAAGAGACCCAGTACTTC. It yields the protein CASSPRGGAQETQYF.

The rearrangement joins TRBV7-2 to TRBJ2-7; 9 bases map to TRBD2. The CDR3 spans 15 residues. Germline values: CDR1 SGHTA, CDR2 FQGNSA. The trim removed 6 bases at V and 0 bases at J, leaving 6 bases unmatched. The CDR3 spells CASRLTSGSSYEQYF. CDR3 in DNA: TGTGCCAGCAGACTTACTAGCGGGTCCTCCTACGAGCAGTACTTC. Variable domain in full (rest from reference TRBV7-2 and TRBJ2-7): GAGVSQSPSNKVTEKGKDVELRCDPISGHTALYWYRQSLGQGLEFLIYFQGNSAPDKSGLPSDRFSAERTGGSVSTLTIQRTQQEDSAVYLCASRLTSGSSYEQYFGPGTRLTVT.

This clone was seen more than once but under ten times. The chain joins TRBV4-1 to TRBJ1-2, with D unresolved. The V end lost 0 bases, the J end lost 0 bases, and 11 bases lay between the germline ends. Germline V gene lookup returns CDR1 MGHRA and CDR2 YSYEKL. This CDR3 has 16 amino acids. The CDR3 nucleotides are TGCGCCAGCAGCCAAGAATCGGCGGGATCTAACTATGGCTACACCTTC. Protein sequence: CASSQESAGSNYGYTF.